A single sample gave rise to the 25 T cell receptor beta chains below, sequenced in a study of T cell responses to AZD1222 COVID-19 vaccine. Libraries were prepared by immunoSEQ multiplex PCR; TCRdb keeps only in-frame clonotypes and omits some of them. This sample yields 140,000 to 150,000 clones, of which about 92% are seen a single time; more than 10% belongs to the top ten. Sequenced material: peripheral blood, taken after recovery from COVID-19. The receptors stem from an adult who had recovered from COVID-19.

The chain is built from TRBV19 and TRBJ2-1; tentatively, D is TRBD2 (6 bases). The germline V gene has CDR1 LNHDA and CDR2 SQIVND (reference sequence). CDR3 length: 15 amino acids. Trimming removed 5 bases from V and 8 bases from J, with 19 bases in between. The DNA for the CDR3 is TGTGCCAGTAGTGGAAGTCGCGGAGGGCCGTATGAGCAGTTCTTC. This encodes CASSGSRGGPYEQFF.

The chain links TRBV29-1 to TRBJ2-1; TRBD2 agrees at 10 bases. CDR1 SQVTM and CDR2 ANQGSEA come from the germline V gene. The CDR3 runs to 13 residues. V lost 5 bases to trimming and J lost 10 bases; unmatched junction nucleotides: 8. The CDR3 spells CSVLEREGREQFF. The CDR3 DNA reads TGCAGCGTTTTAGAGCGGGAGGGCCGGGAGCAGTTCTTC.

The chain combines TRBV5-1 with TRBJ1-2, with 9 bases matching TRBD1. CDR1 is SGHRS, CDR2 YFSETQ, per germline. This CDR3 spans 13 amino acids. With 4 bases clipped from V and 4 bases from J, the junction kept 2 bases outside the gene matches. In nucleotides, the CDR3 is TGCGCCAGCAGCGCGGACAGGGGCTATGGCTACACCTTC. Its protein product is CASSADRGYGYTF.

The chain joins TRBV28 to TRBJ2-7; no clear D. CDR3 size: 11 residues. Trimming removed 5 bases at V and 3 bases at J, with 5 bases between. In germline, CDR1 is MDHEN, CDR2 SYDVKM. The CDR3 reads CASSPLYEQYF. In DNA form, the CDR3 reads TGTGCCAGCAGTCCCCTCTACGAGCAGTACTTC. Complete variable domain (other parts from reference TRBV28 and TRBJ2-7): DVKVTQSSRYLVKRTGEKVFLECVQDMDHENMFWYRQDPGLGLRLIYFSYDVKMKEKGDIPEGYSVSREKKERFSLILESASTNQTSMYLCASSPLYEQYFGPGTRLTVT.

The V and J genes are TRBV18 and TRBJ1-5; no definite D call. CDR3 length: 15 amino acids. V lost 3 bases and J lost 4, with 13 bases in between. Looked up from germline, CDR1 is KGHSH and CDR2 is LQKENI. CDR3 residues: CASSPPSSGNQPQHF. CDR3 DNA: TGTGCCAGCTCACCTCCCAGCAGTGGGAATCAGCCCCAGCATTTT.

The CDR3 DNA is TGTGCCAGCAGCTTAGCTGGCGGGAGCCCAGGCGAGCAGTACTTC. Translating it yields CASSLAGGSPGEQYF. The V call is TRBV7-9, the J call TRBJ2-7; 7 bases fit TRBD2. V shed 0 bases, J shed 6 bases, and the junction held 8 bases outside the gene matches. The CDR3 is made up of 15 amino acids. Germline V gene data show CDR1 as SEHNR and CDR2 as FQNEAQ (reference sequence).

The chain recombines TRBV6-5 with TRBJ2-2; D ambiguous. The germline gives CDR1 MNHEY, CDR2 SVGAGI. The ends were cut back, 7 bases at V and 3 bases at J, with 15 bases in the middle. This CDR3 has 15 residues. The CDR3 coding sequence is TGTGCCAGCAAGGTTACCCAGACTCACACCGGGGAGCTGTTTTTT. Translation gives CASKVTQTHTGELFF.

The CDR3 here is CASSSLRREISYEQYF. Here the CDR3 DNA reads TGTGCCAGCAGCTCCTTGCGGCGGGAGATCTCCTACGAGCAGTACTTC. V is TRBV11-2 and J is TRBJ2-7; 7 nucleotides match TRBD2. Trimming removed 4 bases from V and 0 bases from J; junction bases left unmatched: 9. In germline, CDR1 is SGHAT, CDR2 FQNNGV. This CDR3 contains 16 residues.

The chain links TRBV6-1 to TRBJ1-1; the match to TRBD1 covers 7 bases. Germline CDR1 is MNHNS and CDR2 is SASEGT. V trimming: 2 bases; J trimming: 3 bases; junction bases outside the gene matches: 6. This CDR3 comprises 15 residues. The CDR3 spells CASSERQGVHTEAFF. The CDR3 DNA reads TGTGCCAGCAGTGAACGGCAGGGGGTACACACTGAAGCTTTCTTT.

V gene TRBV30 combines with J gene TRBJ1-2; perhaps TRBD1 as D (6 bases). The CDR3 is 12 amino acids. The V gene lost 5 bases and the J gene lost 2 bases, with 9 bases spanning the gap. Germline V gives CDR1 GTSNPN, CDR2 SVGIG (reference sequence). CDR3 in DNA: TGTGCCTGGGCCACAGGGAACTATGGCTACACCTTC. Protein sequence: CAWATGNYGYTF.

The V and J genes are TRBV6-6 and TRBJ2-2, with a possible D match to TRBD1 (6 bases). V lost 6 bases, J lost 6 bases, and 11 bases lay in between. The CDR3 runs to 13 residues. Germline V gene sequence: CDR1 MNHNY, CDR2 SVGAGI (reference sequence). DNA for the CDR3: TGTGCCAGCAGATGGAAGGGGGCCGGGGAGCTGTTTTTT. As protein: CASRWKGAGELFF.

The chain joins TRBV7-3 to TRBJ2-5, with 7 bases lining up with TRBD1. Germline CDR1 SGHTA, CDR2 FQGTGA. V trimming: 5 bases; J trimming: 5 bases; junction bases outside the gene matches: 11. CDR3 length equals 15 residues. The CDR3 here is CASSPGTALGETQYF. CDR3 nucleotides: TGTGCCAGCAGCCCGGGGACAGCCCTGGGTGAGACCCAGTACTTC.

This clone was counted once. V usage is TRBV5-5 and J usage is TRBJ1-1, with 7 bases lining up with TRBD1. The junction had 9 bases not matched to a gene; V was cut back by 4 bases and J by 0 bases. This CDR3 is built from 16 residues. CDR1 and CDR2 from the germline V gene are SGHKS and YYEKEE (reference sequence). The CDR3 DNA follows: TGTGCCAGCAGCGCATCGACAGGGCCCATGAACACTGAAGCTTTCTTT. Translation: CASSASTGPMNTEAFF. The whole variable domain, filled in from reference TRBV5-5 and TRBJ1-1, reads DAGVTQSPTHLIKTRGQQVTLRCSPISGHKSVSWYQQVLGQGPQFIFQYYEKEERGRGNFPDRFSARQFPNYSSELNVNALLLGDSALYLCASSASTGPMNTEAFFGQGTRLTVV.

The rearrangement links TRBV4-1 to TRBJ2-7; D uncertain. Trimming took 1 base from V and 4 from J, leaving 8 bases between them. Germline V lookup: CDR1 MGHRA, CDR2 YSYEKL. CDR3 length: 13 residues. The CDR3 DNA reads as TGCGCCAGCAGCCAAGGGCTTCTATACGAGCAGTACTTC. Translating gives CASSQGLLYEQYF.

This chain joins TRBV5-1 and TRBJ2-7; 10 bases match TRBD2. Trimming removed 0 bases from V and 7 bases from J; junction bases left unmatched: 4. The CDR3 loop spans 14 amino acids. CDR1 and CDR2 (germline): SGHRS, YFSETQ. The CDR3 sequence: CASSLGAGGGEQYF. The CDR3, as DNA: TGCGCCAGCAGCTTGGGAGCGGGAGGGGGTGAGCAGTACTTC.

The rearrangement uses TRBV7-9 and TRBJ1-2; 10 bases match TRBD1. The germline V gene has CDR1 SEHNR and CDR2 FQNEAQ (reference sequence). The CDR3 is made up of 13 amino acids. Trimming removed 9 bases from V and 8 bases from J; junction bases left unmatched: 9. CDR3 nucleotides: TGTGCCAGTTCGGGACAGGGGATTTACGGCTACACCTTC. It encodes CASSGQGIYGYTF.

The chain links TRBV11-2 to TRBJ2-5; D call uncertain. The germline V and J ends were trimmed by 1 base and 4 bases, with 7 bases remaining between them. CDR1 is SGHAT, CDR2 FQNNGV, per germline. The length of the CDR3 is 13 residues. Here the CDR3 reads CASSLGGLETQYF. The CDR3 DNA reads TGTGCCAGCAGCTTAGGTGGGTTAGAGACCCAGTACTTC.

The CDR3 DNA is TGTGCCAGCAGCTTAGGACTTATCTCTGGGGCCAACGTCCTGACTTTC. Residues: CASSLGLISGANVLTF. This chain joins TRBV14 and TRBJ2-6, with TRBD2 as a possible D gene (5 bases). The CDR3 runs to 16 residues. The V and J ends lost 5 bases and 0 bases respectively, with 11 bases between them. Per the germline V gene, CDR1 is SGHDN and CDR2 is FVKESK.

Only one count was recorded for this clone. The J gene is TRBJ2-7, the V gene TRBV29-1; TRBD2 might be the D (6 bases). Trimming removed 4 bases at V and 2 bases at J, with 15 bases between. This CDR3 has 14 amino acids. CDR1 and CDR2 (germline): SQVTM, ANQGSEA. The CDR3 DNA is TGCAGCGTTGGTCTTTGGCGGGGAACCTACGAGCAGTACTTC. Protein sequence: CSVGLWRGTYEQYF.

This clone appeared once. This chain uses TRBV2 with TRBJ2-7; D is perhaps TRBD2 (6 bases). Deletions cut 7 bases from V and 0 bases from J, with 19 bases between. The germline V gene encodes CDR1 SNHLY and CDR2 FYNNEI. The CDR3 is 16 amino acids. The CDR3 sequence is CASNNNGLLSSYEQYF. In DNA form, the CDR3 reads TGTGCCAGCAACAATAACGGACTACTAAGCTCCTACGAGCAGTACTTC.

The chain combines TRBV7-9 with TRBJ2-7; possibly TRBD1 for D (5 bases). V was cut by 3 bases and J by 4 bases, with 10 bases left in between. There are 13 residues in the CDR3. Germline CDR1 SEHNR, CDR2 FQNEAQ (reference sequence). The CDR3 is CASSFAGPYEQYF. DNA of the CDR3: TGTGCCAGCAGCTTCGCAGGGCCGTACGAGCAGTACTTC.

The chain couples TRBV23-1 to TRBJ2-7; D assignment may be TRBD1 or TRBD2 (5 bases each). TRBV23-1 is annotated as an ORF whose role is uncertain. The CDR3 has 15 residues. V lost 8 bases and J lost 5, with 22 bases in between. For the CDR3, the DNA is TGCGCCAGCCACCAAGATAGAGGGACCTTCAACGAGCAGTACTTC. It yields the protein CASHQDRGTFNEQYF.

The chain couples TRBV20-1 to TRBJ2-1, with TRBD2 as a possible D gene (6 bases). Between the trimmed V and J ends, which lost 6 bases and 3 bases, there was a span of 15 bases. The CDR3 contains 14 residues. CDR1 DFQATT and CDR2 SNEGSKA come from the germline V gene (reference sequence). The CDR3, as DNA: TGCAGTGCAAGTCGGGACTCGAACTACAATGAGCAGTTCTTC. This encodes CSASRDSNYNEQFF.

The rearrangement links TRBV3-1 (or the pseudogene TRBV3-2) to TRBJ1-6; 7 nucleotides line up with TRBD1. V dropped 4 bases and J dropped 8; count of bases not matched to a gene: 5. This CDR3 has 14 residues. CDR1 is LGHDT, CDR2 YNNKEL, per germline (reference sequence). The CDR3 is CASSPTGADSPLHF. The CDR3 DNA reads TGTGCCAGCAGCCCTACAGGGGCGGATTCACCCCTCCACTTT.

This clone was seen only a few times. The chain couples TRBV7-6 to TRBJ1-6; tentatively, D is TRBD1 (5 bases). Germline CDR1 and CDR2: SGHVS and FNYEAQ. The V end lost 5 bases, the J end lost 0 bases, and 11 bases lay between the germline ends. The CDR3 runs 16 residues. CDR3 sequence (DNA): TGTGCCAGCAGCCCCCGGGGCAGCTCCTATAATTCACCCCTCCACTTT. As protein: CASSPRGSSYNSPLHF.